The following is a TCR beta chain sequence with its context. This clone appeared a few times. Its antigen is not yet known. No per-base quality is available; no much larger clone lies one base away. The cohort consisted of approximately 670 healthy bone marrow donors. At the time of sampling, every cohort member was nominally healthy, though immune exposures that went unrecorded were likely present. The donor was CMV seronegative and was included in the group of around 320 seronegative cohort members. Each donor provided a peripheral blood sample, and peripheral blood mononuclear cells were used for TCR beta sequencing. Genomic DNA was extracted from the blood cell samples with the Qiagen DNeasy Blood Extraction Kit. The data originate from a study of cytomegalovirus exposure and HLA in healthy donors (dated by TCRdb to 2017 to 2019). The study in broad terms: According to an earlier analysis of several hundred of the donors, 150 million to 200 million T cells yielded over 100 million unique TCR beta sequences and around 300 Gb of sequence data. Around 320 gigabases of sequencing data and 70 million to 100 million unique TCR sequences were included in an early release covering 550 to 800 HLA-typed donors. Among the roughly 400 genotyped donors, about 83% belonged to the genetic ancestry cluster associated with self-reported Caucasian donors. The study aimed to test whether cataloging public T cell receptors could reveal signatures of past pathogen exposure. The study profiled the T cell repertoires of more than 500 subjects by immunosequencing and related them to cytomegalovirus serostatus. Along with the roughly 710-subject first cohort, a separate validation cohort of over 90 different subjects was used. High-throughput TCR immunosequencing, statistical association of individual TCRs with disease status, and machine learning were combined to predict cytomegalovirus infection status. To study patterns of TCR occurrence, a later analysis re-analyzed previously published TCR beta repertoires from 550 to 800 donors and added high-resolution HLA genotyping. Rather than using new phenotypic data, the later analysis identified candidate immune exposures from TCR beta sequences and from how often those sequences occurred across donors. In an earlier analysis of a few hundred of the donors, high-throughput TCR beta sequencing was used to judge whether each TCR beta V gene segment behaved as functional or pseudogenic. Alongside the repertoire data, information on donor age, sex, ethnicity and CMV serostatus was compiled. In a later genetic analysis, genome-wide SNP genotypes for about 65% of the 666 donors were used, and that subset was treated as a discovery cohort. All discovery cohort repertoires had been generated using a single sequencing platform. HLA typing included class I and class II loci at four-digit resolution. The number of donors typed differed by locus, with about 629-630 for A, B, C, DRB1 and DQB1, more than 500 for DQA1, under 610 for DPA1, and under 490 for DPB1. Because of strong linkage in the cohort, roughly five DR-DQ haplotypes were treated as single units for association and clustering. Across roughly 420 genotyped donors of the cohort, an average of approximately 220,000 unique TCR beta nucleotide sequences per donor were sequenced, and roughly 18% of those sequences were non-productive.

Results the study describes overall, beyond this receptor: Compared with the 666-donor mean, donors in an Asian-associated ancestry cluster had fewer N-insertions in productive TCRs, according to a later genetic analysis. In both the original and validation cohorts, the classifier was reported to diagnose cytomegalovirus status with high specificity and sensitivity. A few of the identified cytomegalovirus-associated TCR beta chains were confirmed in vitro to be specific for cytomegalovirus antigens. According to a later analysis, parvovirus B19, influenza, CMV and Epstein-Barr virus appeared linked to several top co-occurrence clusters. The study listed approximately 150 TCR beta chains as associated with cytomegalovirus. A later analysis found that HLA-associated TCR beta chains were more clonally expanded and had lower generation probabilities than equally common non-associated chains. Most TCR sequences were observed very rarely across donors, whereas some public TCRs were present in many individuals. In a later genetic analysis, a missense DCLRE1C variant was associated with V-gene and J-gene trimming of TCR beta chains, and the association was replicated in an independent cohort. Immune exposure information for the cohort was limited to CMV serostatus. Sequencing depth was assumed to be roughly uniform across donors in the presence/absence analyses, though that assumption may not hold. The 87-base-pair reads could not distinguish some IMGT-functional V segments, including TRBV6-2 and TRBV6-3, so those segments were excluded. The authors suggested that the approach could potentially be generalized to other disease states and immunological phenotypes. This cohort had only TCR beta chains sequenced, and the lack of alpha or paired-chain data limited which features could be detected. According to a later analysis, most CMV-associated TCR beta chains appeared to be HLA-restricted, and the HLA associations seemed to be driven largely by CMV exposure. A later analysis associated 17,000 or so TCR beta sequences with specific HLA alleles at a false discovery rate of 0.05. Because counts were too low, roughly 17 rarely observed V segments, including chromosome 9 orphons, were left out of the earlier analysis of some 600 of the donors. Linkage disequilibrium might explain the correlated functional status among segregating V segments, but an unknown experimental factor could not be excluded. When HLA alleles, especially DR and DQ, strongly co-occurred, TCR associations were difficult to assign to individual alleles. A further reported finding was that TCR beta sequences accurately predicted the HLA-A and HLA-B alleles for most subjects in the first cohort. HLA typing was unavailable for some donors at each locus, so association tests used only the typed subset. A cluster of highly shared sequence variants was judged likely to be a technical artifact of the sequencing pipeline. According to a later analysis, TCR association rates differed among HLA loci, with DRB1 alleles showing the most associated TCRs and HLA-C alleles showing the fewest. In an earlier analysis of roughly 500 of the donors, most TCR beta V segments appeared in productive rearrangements about 90% or about 30% of the time, broadly matching IMGT annotations.

V is reduced by 4 bases and J by 5 bases, leaving a spacing of 5 bases between them. From its cysteine to its phenylalanine, the CDR3 spans 11 amino acids. Only the CDR3 portion is preserved as DNA: 33 bases, with reading frame beginning at the first base. The germline V gene (reference sequence) sets CDR1 to GTSNPN and CDR2 to SVGIG. Libraries were made using the immunoSEQ multiplex PCR assay. The multiplex PCR relied on a mix of 60 forward primers for TCR Vbeta segments and 13 reverse primers for TCR Jbeta segments. A multiplex PCR assay on genomic DNA amplified the CDR3 region of rearranged TCR beta genes. Amplified TCR beta libraries were sequenced as 87-base-pair reads on the Illumina HiSeq System. Per the authors' processing: In a later analysis, some 80 million unique TCR beta chains were counted across the 666 repertoires, and around 11 million of these chains were shared by at least two donors. Raw reads were error-corrected and collapsed into unique sequences with a nearest-neighbor algorithm that merged closely related sequences to remove PCR and sequencing errors. V, D and J gene segments were assigned by aligning CDR3 sequences to IMGT reference sequences. For a sequence to be retained, a match of at least six nucleotides to both a V gene segment and a J gene segment was required. A rearrangement was called productive if the CDR3 had no stop codons and remained in frame with V and J, and every other rearrangement was called non-productive. Following IMGT convention, CDR3 was defined as the stretch from the second conserved V-encoded cysteine to the conserved J-encoded phenylalanine. The earlier analysis of 550 to 650 of the donors excluded any sequence lacking an unambiguous match to a single V gene segment. In an earlier analysis of several hundred of the donors, V segments were called functional above 56.7% productive rearrangements and were called segregating when the between-donor standard deviation exceeded 5%. A statistical classification framework was developed to diagnose cytomegalovirus status using the catalog of TCR beta chain sequences. V and J gene assignment, in a later analysis, came from comparing TCR nucleotide sequences with IMGT/GENE-DB human TR gene sequences. In a later analysis, CDR3 sequences and most-parsimonious VDJ recombination scenarios were assigned using the TCRdist pipeline. In a later analysis, each TCR beta chain was defined by its CDR3 amino acid sequence together with its V-gene family, and reads lacking a unique V-gene family were excluded. In a later analysis, 450 to 600 highly shared, low-generation-probability nucleotide sequences were removed to address suspected cross-contamination and a sequencing artifact. In a later analysis, a clonal expansion index was calculated for each public chain from normalized within-repertoire ranks of inferred template counts. In a later analysis, generation probabilities were computed using a VDJ recombination model fitted to out-of-frame rearrangements, and the results were checked against IGoR. In a later analysis, hypergeometric tests were used to score TCR-TCR, TCR-HLA and TCR-CMV co-occurrence, with a repertoire-size bias correction applied to TCR pairs. A later analysis estimated false discovery rates by permuting HLA or CMV assignments 20 times. In a later analysis, co-occurring TCRs were grouped with DBSCAN, and TCRdist sequence similarity was added when clustering was performed within HLA-allele-positive subsets. Repertoires with fewer than 30,000 or more than 120,000 public chains were left out of co-occurrence clustering, as were several repertoires with anomalous nucleotide sharing. TCRdb re-hosts the immuneACCESS table, in-frame sequences only. Its copies lack some clones; in the studies checked, an unresolved V gene accounts for under half of them, and the cause for the rest is not known. V, J and clone size derive from that table, while D and trimming were established from the DNA sequence. The sample has about 190,000 clones on record, around 83% of them singletons. Approximately 0.99% of the sample lies in the top ten.

The source material was PBMCs. The TCR sequence derives from a middle-aged woman in good health and CMV-seronegative. The sequence links TRBV30 to TRBJ1-4; the D gene cannot be resolved reliably. For the CDR3, the sequence is CAWNINEKLFF. The DNA sequence follows: TGTGCCTGGAATATCAATGAAAAACTGTTTTTT. The CDR3 plus the reference TRBV30 and TRBJ1-4 genes for the other parts give the full variable domain: SQTIHQWPATLVQPVGSPLSLECTVEGTSNPNLYWYRQAAGRGLQLLFYSVGIGQISSEVPQNLSASRPQDRQFILSSKKLLLSDSGFYLCAWNINEKLFFGSGTQLSVL.